Following are 29 T cell receptor beta chains from one sample sequenced in a study of shared clonotypes between healthy human individuals. Only in-frame clones appear in the TCRdb table, and some are missing; sequencing was by immunoSEQ multiplex PCR. This sample carries some 2,500,000 clones, 92% of them seen once, and the ten largest clones take 0.37%. Material: naive CD4+ T cells from PBMCs. Noted subset: CD45RA+ positively selected. The receptor source for this set is a man between 18 and 29 years old in good health. Some clones in this sample may be carry-over from other donors' samples.

In this sample, this clone turned up once. The V gene is TRBV27, the J gene TRBJ2-5, with D unresolved. This CDR3 region has 15 residues. The V gene's germline CDR1 is MNHEY and CDR2 SMNVEV (reference sequence). The V and J ends lost 2 bases and 2 bases respectively, with 12 bases between them. The DNA for the CDR3 is TGTGCCAGCAGTTTAGGGCGCGTAAAGCAAGAGACCCAGTACTTC. Protein: CASSLGRVKQETQYF.

The V call is TRBV30, the J call TRBJ2-1, with D unresolved. The CDR3 sequence is 13 residues long. The V gene's germline CDR1 is GTSNPN and CDR2 SVGIG (reference sequence). The V end lost 4 bases, the J end lost 2 bases, and 9 bases lay between the germline ends. CDR3 residues: CAWTPRAYNEQFF. CDR3 DNA: TGTGCCTGGACCCCTCGGGCCTACAATGAGCAGTTCTTC. Full variable domain (missing parts from reference TRBV30 and TRBJ2-1): SQTIHQWPATLVQPVGSPLSLECTVEGTSNPNLYWYRQAAGRGLQLLFYSVGIGQISSEVPQNLSASRPQDRQFILSSKKLLLSDSGFYLCAWTPRAYNEQFFGPGTRLTVL.

This chain uses TRBV6-6 with TRBJ2-7; 13 bases map to TRBD2. The germline gives CDR1 MNHNY, CDR2 SVGAGI (reference sequence). The CDR3 covers 16 residues. Losses at the gene ends were 6 bases for V and 7 bases for J; bases not matched to a gene: 12. The CDR3, as DNA: TGTGCCAGCAGACAAGAACTAGCGGGAGGGCCCCTAGAGCAGTACTTC. Translation gives CASRQELAGGPLEQYF.

The V and J genes are TRBV28 and TRBJ1-5; D not certain. V lost 4 bases, J lost 2 bases, and 15 bases lay in between. The germline gives CDR1 MDHEN, CDR2 SYDVKM. The length of the CDR3 is 16 residues. CDR3 DNA sequence: TGTGCCAGCAGTTACTGGGAAGCCCAGCGCAATCAGCCCCAGCATTTT. Its translation is CASSYWEAQRNQPQHF. The entire variable domain, with the rest obtained from reference TRBV28 and TRBJ1-5, is as follows: DVKVTQSSRYLVKRTGEKVFLECVQDMDHENMFWYRQDPGLGLRLIYFSYDVKMKEKGDIPEGYSVSREKKERFSLILESASTNQTSMYLCASSYWEAQRNQPQHFGDGTRLSIL.

Only one count was recorded for this clone. The CDR3 here is CASCRGGLYEQYF. Written as DNA, the CDR3 is TGTGCCAGCTGTCGTGGGGGCTTATACGAGCAGTACTTC. The J gene is TRBJ2-7, the V gene TRBV28, with D possibly TRBD1 on 6 matching bases. The germline V gene has CDR1 MDHEN and CDR2 SYDVKM. The germline V and J ends were trimmed by 8 bases and 4 bases, with 15 bases remaining between them. The CDR3 spans 13 residues.

The chain carries TRBV4-1 and TRBJ1-1; TRBD1 matches at 8 bases. The CDR3 covers 14 residues. The germline V gene has CDR1 MGHRA and CDR2 YSYEKL. Losses at the gene ends were 3 bases for V and 11 bases for J; bases not matched to a gene: 11. The DNA for the CDR3 is TGCGCCAGCAGCCAGCCTCCGACAGGGGTCGGGGCTTTCTTT. Its protein is CASSQPPTGVGAFF.

The chain has TRBV18 and TRBJ2-5; 12 nucleotides line up with TRBD1. Germline loops: CDR1 KGHSH, CDR2 LQKENI. Unmatched junction bases numbered 7, after V lost 3 bases and J lost 5 bases. This CDR3 region has 16 residues. Written as DNA, the CDR3 is TGTGCCAGCTCACCGCGGGGGACAGGGGGCGATGAGACCCAGTACTTC. This sequence encodes CASSPRGTGGDETQYF. Full variable domain (missing parts from reference TRBV18 and TRBJ2-5): NAGVMQNPRHLVRRRGQEARLRCSPMKGHSHVYWYRQLPEEGLKFMVYLQKENIIDESGMPKERFSAEFPKEGPSILRIQQVVRGDSAAYFCASSPRGTGGDETQYFGPGTRLLVL.

The chain carries TRBV7-2 and TRBJ2-2, with a possible D match to TRBD2 (6 bases). In germline, CDR1 is SGHTA, CDR2 FQGNSA. The CDR3 is made up of 15 amino acids. The germline V and J ends were trimmed by 4 bases and 4 bases, with 13 bases remaining between them. The CDR3 bases are TGTGCCAGCAGCTACCGGTCGGGAGCCACCGGGGAGCTGTTTTTT. Translation: CASSYRSGATGELFF.

This clone occurred once. The rearrangement joins TRBV19 to TRBJ1-2; possible D gene TRBD1, 5 bases. The germline gives CDR1 LNHDA, CDR2 SQIVND (reference sequence). The CDR3 totals 13 residues. The V end lost 7 bases, the J end lost 8 bases, and 17 bases lay between the germline ends. In DNA form, the CDR3 reads TGTGCCAGTACGGGGCGCCGGATTGCGGGCTACACCTTC. Protein sequence: CASTGRRIAGYTF. Complete variable domain (other parts from reference TRBV19 and TRBJ1-2): DGGITQSPKYLFRKEGQNVTLSCEQNLNHDAMYWYRQDPGQGLRLIYYSQIVNDFQKGDIAEGYSVSREKKESFPLTVTSAQKNPTAFYLCASTGRRIAGYTFGSGTRLTVV.

The chain is built from TRBV7-9 and TRBJ1-2; D gene uncertain. Germline assignment: CDR1 SEHNR and CDR2 FQNEAQ (reference sequence). The CDR3 contains 15 residues. V gave up 3 bases and J gave up 3 bases, with 14 bases separating them. In DNA form, the CDR3 reads TGTGCCAGCAGCTTTGCCCGGAGAGTGGACTATGGCTACACCTTC. Translating it yields CASSFARRVDYGYTF.

As DNA, the CDR3 is TGTGCCAGCAGTGATTCCCTTGCTAGGAGCACAGATACGCAGTATTTT. It translates to CASSDSLARSTDTQYF. The V gene is TRBV2, the J gene TRBJ2-3; D remains unclear. Deletions cut 3 bases from V and 0 bases from J, with 13 bases between. The germline gives CDR1 SNHLY, CDR2 FYNNEI. The CDR3 runs 16 residues.

The V gene is TRBV7-2, the J gene TRBJ2-5; 11 bases line up with TRBD2. With V trimmed by 2 bases and J by 5 bases, 4 bases remained unmatched. Germline CDR1 reads SGHTA; CDR2 reads FQGNSA. This CDR3 comprises 15 residues. The CDR3, as DNA: TGTGCCAGCAGCTTACCGACTAGCGGGATCGAGACCCAGTACTTC. Protein sequence: CASSLPTSGIETQYF.

The gene calls are TRBV7-8 and TRBJ2-5; 8 bases fit TRBD2. The germline CDR1 and CDR2 sequences are SGHVS and FQNEAQ. Germline trimming cut 8 bases from V and 2 bases from J; bases unmatched to any gene: 7. The CDR3 is 14 amino acids. The CDR3 is CASGTGGGQETQYF. The CDR3 nucleotides are TGTGCCAGCGGAACCGGGGGGGGACAAGAGACCCAGTACTTC. Combining the CDR3 with reference TRBV7-8 and TRBJ2-5 gives the whole variable domain GAGVSQSPRYKVAKRGQDVALRCDPISGHVSLFWYQQALGQGPEFLTYFQNEAQLDKSGLPSDRFFAERPEGSVSTLKIQRTQQEDSAVYLCASGTGGGQETQYFGPGTRLLVL.

The V and J genes are TRBV18 and TRBJ2-6; 7 nucleotides agree with TRBD1. Per germline, CDR1 KGHSH and CDR2 LQKENI. The CDR3 sequence is 16 residues long. V was clipped by 4 bases and J by 1 base; unmatched bases: 4. CDR3 coding DNA: TGTGCCAGCTCACAAACGACAGGGTCTGGGGCCAACGTCCTGACTTTC. It yields the protein CASSQTTGSGANVLTF. The entire variable domain, with the rest obtained from reference TRBV18 and TRBJ2-6, is as follows: NAGVMQNPRHLVRRRGQEARLRCSPMKGHSHVYWYRQLPEEGLKFMVYLQKENIIDESGMPKERFSAEFPKEGPSILRIQQVVRGDSAAYFCASSQTTGSGANVLTFGAGSRLTVL.

The rearrangement links TRBV28 to TRBJ1-2; D might be TRBD1 (6 bases). V was trimmed by 8 bases and J by 0 bases, leaving 22 bases between them. Germline V gives CDR1 MDHEN, CDR2 SYDVKM. The CDR3 runs 17 residues. CDR3 nucleotide sequence: TGTGCCAGCTGGGGGCAGACTCCTTACAGGGCTAACTATGGCTACACCTTC. It codes for CASWGQTPYRANYGYTF.

This clone showed up just a few times. The CDR3 coding sequence is TGTGCCAGCAGACCTACAGGGGTGTACAATCAGCCCCAGCATTTT. It codes for CASRPTGVYNQPQHF. J is TRBJ1-5 and V is TRBV28; 7 bases are shared with TRBD1. After removal of 6 bases from V and 3 bases from J, the junction contained 8 bases not matched to a gene. Germline loops: CDR1 MDHEN, CDR2 SYDVKM. The CDR3 totals 15 residues.

This clone was counted once. This chain uses TRBV5-1 with TRBJ2-5; weak D call: TRBD1 (6 bases). The CDR3 is 14 residues long. Germline CDR1 is SGHRS and CDR2 is YFSETQ. V dropped 5 bases and J dropped 1 base, with 12 bases sitting between them. The CDR3 loop reads CASSGGQPQETQYF. The CDR3 nucleotides read TGCGCCAGCAGTGGGGGACAACCCCAAGAGACCCAGTACTTC.

This clone was seen a handful of times. The chain couples TRBV28 to TRBJ1-5, with a possible D match to TRBD1 (6 bases). V lost 5 bases to trimming and J lost 4 bases, with 15 bases between them. The CDR3 totals 15 residues. Germline lookup yields CDR1 MDHEN and CDR2 SYDVKM. In nucleotides, the CDR3 is TGTGCCAGCAGTCCAATTAGCAGGGGTAATCAGCCCCAGCATTTT. Its protein is CASSPISRGNQPQHF.

This chain links TRBV5-1 with TRBJ2-1; D is uncertain. V lost 0 bases and J lost 3, with 7 bases in between. CDR3 length equals 14 residues. Germline V gene lookup returns CDR1 SGHRS and CDR2 YFSETQ. For the CDR3, the DNA is TGCGCCAGCAGCTTGGACGAAAACTACAATGAGCAGTTCTTC. Translating it yields CASSLDENYNEQFF.

A note on this clone: One end of the junction is discordant with germline, which a read error may explain. This chain joins TRBV28 and TRBJ2-7, with TRBD1 matching over 12 bases. Looked up from germline, CDR1 is MDHEN and CDR2 is SYDVKM. The CDR3 spans 16 residues. The CDR3: CASSLWGTGGNYEQYF. The CDR3 nucleotides are TGTGCCAGCAGCTTATGGGGGACAGGGGGCAACTACGAGCAGTACTTC.

The chain has TRBV7-7 and TRBJ2-5; D may be TRBD1 (5 bases). The CDR3 covers 14 residues. The V and J ends lost 1 base and 1 base respectively, with 7 bases between them. The V gene's germline CDR1 is SSHAT and CDR2 FNYEAQ (reference sequence). The CDR3 here is CASSLGQIQETQYF. CDR3 nucleotide sequence: TGTGCCAGCAGCTTAGGACAGATCCAAGAGACCCAGTACTTC.

V gene TRBV18 combines with J gene TRBJ1-5; TRBD1 aligns across 7 bases. The junction had 7 bases not matched to a gene; V was cut back by 2 bases and J by 6 bases. CDR3 length: 15 amino acids. Germline V CDR1 and CDR2: KGHSH, LQKENI. CDR3 in DNA: TGTGCCAGCTCACCAAGGGGGCAGGGAAGTCAGCCCCAGCATTTT. It codes for CASSPRGQGSQPQHF.

V and J are TRBV5-4 and TRBJ2-1; 12 nucleotides agree with TRBD2. This CDR3 is 15 amino acids long. From germline, CDR1 is SGHNT and CDR2 YYREEE (reference sequence). The ends lost 4 bases at V and 8 bases at J; junction bases unmatched: 7. The CDR3 coding sequence is TGTGCCAGCAGCCGCCTAGCGGGAGGGCCCTATGAGCAGTTCTTC. As protein: CASSRLAGGPYEQFF.

The chain uses TRBV4-1 and TRBJ2-5; TRBD2 aligns across 13 bases. The CDR3 contains 17 residues. V was pared by 4 bases and J by 2 bases, with 7 bases of the junction left unmatched. CDR1 is MGHRA, CDR2 YSYEKL, per germline. The CDR3 DNA follows: TGCGCCAGCAGCCCCCGACTAGCGGGAGGATCTCAAGAGACCCAGTACTTC. Translating it yields CASSPRLAGGSQETQYF.

This sequence joins TRBV6-5 and TRBJ1-6, with 7 bases lining up with TRBD1. Looked up from germline, CDR1 is MNHEY and CDR2 is SVGAGI. The CDR3 is 15 amino acids. Trimming cost V 5 bases and J 7 bases; bases outside gene matches: 8. The CDR3 DNA follows: TGTGCCAGCAGTAGAGGGGGCGCATGGAATTCACCCCTCCACTTT. Its protein product is CASSRGGAWNSPLHF.

This chain joins TRBV7-9 and TRBJ1-5, with D tentatively TRBD1 (5 bases). Trimming stripped 5 bases from V and 4 bases from J, with 12 bases between. Looked up from germline, CDR1 is SEHNR and CDR2 is FQNEAQ (reference sequence). This CDR3 is 14 amino acids long. This CDR3 is CASSQGLINQPQHF. CDR3 coding DNA: TGTGCCAGCAGCCAGGGACTGATTAATCAGCCCCAGCATTTT.

V and J are TRBV7-3 and TRBJ2-3; tentative D call: TRBD2 (5 bases). The CDR3 sequence is 13 residues long. Trimming shortened V by 6 bases and J by 1 base, and 8 bases separated the two germline ends. The germline gives CDR1 SGHTA, CDR2 FQGTGA. The CDR3 nucleotides are TGTGCCAGCAGACCCGGGGGCACAGATACGCAGTATTTT. It encodes CASRPGGTDTQYF.

The rearrangement uses TRBV5-1 and TRBJ2-5; the match to TRBD2 covers 12 bases. CDR1 and CDR2 (germline): SGHRS, YFSETQ. V was pared by 3 bases and J by 10 bases, with 7 bases of the junction left unmatched. CDR3 length: 14 residues. The DNA of the CDR3 is TGCGCCAGCAGCTCGGACCTAGCGGGAGGGCACCAGTACTTC. The encoded protein is CASSSDLAGGHQYF.

Worth noting for this clone: Different DNA sequences within this sample yield the same CDR3. The V and J genes are TRBV6-5 and TRBJ1-4; D call uncertain. This CDR3 has 13 residues. Trimming removed 0 bases at V and 2 bases at J, with 1 base between. CDR1 is MNHEY, CDR2 SVGAGI, per germline. CDR3 in amino acids: CASSYSTNEKLFF. CDR3 coding DNA: TGTGCCAGCAGTTACTCCACTAATGAAAAACTGTTTTTT.